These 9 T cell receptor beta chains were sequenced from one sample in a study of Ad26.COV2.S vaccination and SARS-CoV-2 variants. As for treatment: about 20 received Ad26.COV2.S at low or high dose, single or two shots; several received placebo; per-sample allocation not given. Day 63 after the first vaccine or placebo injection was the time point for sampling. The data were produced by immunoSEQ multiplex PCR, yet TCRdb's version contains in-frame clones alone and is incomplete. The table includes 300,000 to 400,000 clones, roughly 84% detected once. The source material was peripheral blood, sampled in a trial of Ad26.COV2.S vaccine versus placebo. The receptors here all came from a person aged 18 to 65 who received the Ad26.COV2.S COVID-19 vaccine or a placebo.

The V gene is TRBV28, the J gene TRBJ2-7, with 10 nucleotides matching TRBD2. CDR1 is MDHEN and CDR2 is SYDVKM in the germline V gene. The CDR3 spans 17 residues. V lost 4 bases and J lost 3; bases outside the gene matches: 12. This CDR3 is CASSSGGASGGYYEQYF. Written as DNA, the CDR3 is TGTGCCAGCAGTTCGGGTGGGGCTAGCGGGGGATACTACGAGCAGTACTTC.

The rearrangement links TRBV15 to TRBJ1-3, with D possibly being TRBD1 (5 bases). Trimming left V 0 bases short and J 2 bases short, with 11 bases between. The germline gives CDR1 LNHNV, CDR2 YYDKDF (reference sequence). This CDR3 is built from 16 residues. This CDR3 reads CATSRDLGGAGNTIYF. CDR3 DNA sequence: TGTGCCACCAGCAGAGATCTGGGGGGTGCTGGAAACACCATATATTTT.

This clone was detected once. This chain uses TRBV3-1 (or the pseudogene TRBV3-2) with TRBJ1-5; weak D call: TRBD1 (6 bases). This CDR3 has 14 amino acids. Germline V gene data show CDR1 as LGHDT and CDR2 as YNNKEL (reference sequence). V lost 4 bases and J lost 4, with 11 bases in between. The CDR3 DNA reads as TGTGCCAGCAGCCCAGACAGGACGAATCAGCCCCAGCATTTT. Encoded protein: CASSPDRTNQPQHF.

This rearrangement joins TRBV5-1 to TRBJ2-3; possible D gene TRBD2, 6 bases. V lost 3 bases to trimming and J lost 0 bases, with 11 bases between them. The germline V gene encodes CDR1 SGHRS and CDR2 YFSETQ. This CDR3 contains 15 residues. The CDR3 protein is CASSSGGTSTDTQYF. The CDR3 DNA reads TGCGCCAGCAGCTCCGGGGGAACTAGCACAGATACGCAGTATTTT.

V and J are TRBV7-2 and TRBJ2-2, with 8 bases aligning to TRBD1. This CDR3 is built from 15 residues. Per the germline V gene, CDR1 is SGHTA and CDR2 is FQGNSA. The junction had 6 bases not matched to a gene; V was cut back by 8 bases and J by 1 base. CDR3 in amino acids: CASLPGTGNTGELFF. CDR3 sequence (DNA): TGTGCCAGCCTTCCCGGGACAGGGAACACCGGGGAGCTGTTTTTT. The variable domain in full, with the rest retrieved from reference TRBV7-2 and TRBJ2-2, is GAGVSQSPSNKVTEKGKDVELRCDPISGHTALYWYRQSLGQGLEFLIYFQGNSAPDKSGLPSDRFSAERTGGSVSTLTIQRTQQEDSAVYLCASLPGTGNTGELFFGEGSRLTVL.

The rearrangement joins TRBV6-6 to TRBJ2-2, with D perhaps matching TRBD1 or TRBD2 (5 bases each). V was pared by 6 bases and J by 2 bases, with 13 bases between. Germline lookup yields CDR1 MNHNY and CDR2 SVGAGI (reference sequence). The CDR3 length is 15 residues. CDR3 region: CASRPAGTNTGELFF. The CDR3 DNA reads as TGTGCCAGCAGACCCGCCGGGACCAACACCGGGGAGCTGTTTTTT.

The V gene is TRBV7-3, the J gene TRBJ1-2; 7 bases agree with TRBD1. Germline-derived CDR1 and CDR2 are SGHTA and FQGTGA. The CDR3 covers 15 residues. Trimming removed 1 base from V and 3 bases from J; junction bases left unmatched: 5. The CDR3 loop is CASSLRGGEDYGYTF. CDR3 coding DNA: TGTGCCAGCAGCTTAAGAGGGGGCGAGGACTATGGCTACACCTTC.

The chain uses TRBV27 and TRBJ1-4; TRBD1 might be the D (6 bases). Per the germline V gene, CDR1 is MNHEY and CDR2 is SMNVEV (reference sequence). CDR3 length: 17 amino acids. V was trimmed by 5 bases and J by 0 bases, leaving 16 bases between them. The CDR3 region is CASSPQGFLATNEKLFF. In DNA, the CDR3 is TGTGCCAGCAGTCCGCAGGGGTTTTTGGCAACTAATGAAAAACTGTTTTTT.

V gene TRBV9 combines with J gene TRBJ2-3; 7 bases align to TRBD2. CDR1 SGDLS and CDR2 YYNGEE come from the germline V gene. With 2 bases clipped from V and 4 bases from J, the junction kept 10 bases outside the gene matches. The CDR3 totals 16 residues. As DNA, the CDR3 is TGTGCCAGCAGCGTTTTCTTCCAGGGAGGGGCAGATACGCAGTATTTT. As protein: CASSVFFQGGADTQYF.